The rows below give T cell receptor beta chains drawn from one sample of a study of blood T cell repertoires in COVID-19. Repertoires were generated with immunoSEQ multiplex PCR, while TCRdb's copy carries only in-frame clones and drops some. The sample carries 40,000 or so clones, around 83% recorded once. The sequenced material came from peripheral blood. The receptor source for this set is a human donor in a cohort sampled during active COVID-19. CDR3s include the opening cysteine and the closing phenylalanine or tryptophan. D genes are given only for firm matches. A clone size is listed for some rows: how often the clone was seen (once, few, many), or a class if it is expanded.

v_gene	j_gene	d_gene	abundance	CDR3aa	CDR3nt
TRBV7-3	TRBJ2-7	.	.	CASSRGGAGGLYEQYF	TGTGCCAGCAGCCGGGGAGGGGCTGGGGGCCTCTACGAGCAGTACTTC
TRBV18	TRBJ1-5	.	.	CASSLGQYSNQPQHF	TGTGCCAGCTCACTAGGACAGTATAGCAATCAGCCCCAGCATTTT
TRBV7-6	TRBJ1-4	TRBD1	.	CASSDRGREKLFF	TGTGCCAGCAGCGACAGGGGGCGTGAAAAACTGTTTTTT
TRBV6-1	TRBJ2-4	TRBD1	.	CASSGGGLGLEAKNIQYF	TGTGCCAGCAGTGGAGGGGGCCTGGGGCTGGAAGCCAAAAACATTCAGTACTTC
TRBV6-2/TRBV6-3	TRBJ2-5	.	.	CASSRQQETQYF	TGTGCCAGCAGTCGACAGCAAGAGACCCAGTACTTC
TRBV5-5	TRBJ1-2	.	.	CASSLAGRAGYTF	TGTGCCAGCAGCTTGGCAGGGAGGGCTGGCTACACCTTC
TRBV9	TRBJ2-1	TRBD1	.	CASSETGGRDEQFF	TGTGCCAGCAGCGAAACAGGGGGTAGGGATGAGCAGTTCTTC
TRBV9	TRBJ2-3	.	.	CASSANTRSDTQYF	TGTGCCAGCAGCGCGAATACTAGATCGGATACGCAGTATTTT
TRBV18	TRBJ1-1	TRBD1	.	CASSPDRGREAFF	TGTGCCAGCTCGCCTGACAGGGGCCGAGAAGCTTTCTTT
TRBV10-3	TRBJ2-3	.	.	CAITPRVEDTQYF	TGTGCCATCACCCCGAGGGTAGAAGATACGCAGTATTTT
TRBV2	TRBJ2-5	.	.	CASLPERETQYF	TGTGCCAGCCTGCCTGAACGGGAGACCCAGTACTTC
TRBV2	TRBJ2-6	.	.	CASSEQGMGANVLTF	TGTGCCAGCAGTGAACAGGGGATGGGGGCCAACGTCCTGACTTTC
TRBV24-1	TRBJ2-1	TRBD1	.	CATSDTGQGNYNEQFF	TGTGCCACCAGTGACACGGGACAGGGGAACTACAATGAGCAGTTCTTC
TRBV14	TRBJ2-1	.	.	CAVVSRGNEQFF	TGTGCCGTCGTCTCTCGGGGCAATGAGCAGTTCTTC
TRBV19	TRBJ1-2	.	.	CASSHRLSGYTF	TGTGCCAGTAGCCACCGATTGAGTGGCTACACCTTC
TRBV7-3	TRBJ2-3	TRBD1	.	CASSPGQGADTQYF	TGTGCCAGCAGCCCTGGACAGGGCGCTGATACGCAGTATTTT
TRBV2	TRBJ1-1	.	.	CASTKDLGDTEAFF	TGTGCCAGCACCAAGGACCTCGGGGACACTGAAGCTTTCTTT
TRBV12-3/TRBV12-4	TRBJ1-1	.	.	CASSFRQNTEAFF	TGTGCCAGCAGTTTCCGACAGAACACTGAAGCTTTCTTT
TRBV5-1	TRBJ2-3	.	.	CASSFSGGSDTQYF	TGCGCCAGCAGCTTTTCAGGCGGGTCAGATACGCAGTATTTT
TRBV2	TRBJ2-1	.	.	CASKPGTPSGKQFF	TGTGCCAGCAAACCCGGGACTCCATCCGGGAAGCAGTTCTTC
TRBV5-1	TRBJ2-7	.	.	CASSLSARVVGEQYF	TGCGCCAGCAGCTTGTCTGCCAGGGTGGTCGGCGAGCAGTACTTC
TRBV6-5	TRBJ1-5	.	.	CATTEYSNQPQHF	TGTGCCACAACAGAGTATAGCAATCAGCCCCAGCATTTT
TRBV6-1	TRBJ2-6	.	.	CASSERQGGPSGANVLTF	TGTGCCAGCAGTGAAAGGCAGGGGGGTCCCTCTGGGGCCAACGTCCTGACTTTC
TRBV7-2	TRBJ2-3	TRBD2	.	CASSKTSGGFRQYF	TGTGCCAGCAGCAAGACTAGCGGGGGCTTTCGGCAGTATTTT
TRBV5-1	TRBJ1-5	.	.	CASSLGGEGQPQHF	TGCGCCAGCAGCTTGGGAGGGGAGGGCCAGCCCCAGCATTTT
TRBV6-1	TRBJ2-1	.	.	CASSESGLSSYNEQFF	TGTGCCAGCAGTGAAAGTGGGCTAAGCTCCTACAATGAGCAGTTCTTC
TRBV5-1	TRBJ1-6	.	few	CASSPDLGNSPLHF	TGCGCCAGCAGCCCCGATCTAGGTAATTCACCCCTCCACTTT
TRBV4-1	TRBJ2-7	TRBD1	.	CASSLSGTGHEQYF	TGCGCCAGCAGCCTCAGCGGGACAGGGCACGAGCAGTACTTC